The sequence of this T cell receptor beta chain was determined in a study of shared clonotypes between healthy human individuals. Study at large: Per-donor plates numbered three CD4 naive, three CD4 memory, two CD8 naive and one CD8 memory. Study results and caveats: Genetic and exposure-history diversity was limited by the small donor number.

This clone appeared once. Its antigen is not identified. Other DNA sequences in this sample translate to the same CDR3. CDR1 SGHRS and CDR2 YFSETQ come from the germline V gene. This CDR3 has 13 amino acids. V dropped 3 bases and J dropped 8; count of bases not matched to a gene: 3. Measured with immunoSEQ multiplex PCR; TCRdb has only the in-frame clones, and not every one. The sample contains millions of clones, more than 80% of which appear only once. The receptor was derived from a man younger than 30 in good health. Some clones in this sample may be carry-over from other donors' samples. The sequenced sample was naive CD4+ T cells from PBMCs. The sample's subset: CD45RA+ positively selected. The V and J genes are TRBV5-1 and TRBJ1-1; 11 bases are a match to TRBD1. CDR3 sequence: CASSSGQGAEAFF. In nucleotides, the CDR3 is TGCGCCAGCAGCTCCGGACAGGGGGCCGAAGCTTTCTTT.